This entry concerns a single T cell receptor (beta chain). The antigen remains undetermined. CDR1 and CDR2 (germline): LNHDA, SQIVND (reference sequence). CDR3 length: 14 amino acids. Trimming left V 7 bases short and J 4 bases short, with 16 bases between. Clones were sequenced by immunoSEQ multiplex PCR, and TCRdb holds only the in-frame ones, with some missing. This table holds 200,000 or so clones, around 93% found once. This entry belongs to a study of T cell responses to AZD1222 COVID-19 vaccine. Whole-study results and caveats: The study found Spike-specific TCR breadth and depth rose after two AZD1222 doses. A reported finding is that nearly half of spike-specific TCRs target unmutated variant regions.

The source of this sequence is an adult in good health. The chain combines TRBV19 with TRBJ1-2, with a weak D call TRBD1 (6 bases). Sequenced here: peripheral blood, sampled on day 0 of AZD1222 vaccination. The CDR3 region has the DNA TGTGCCAGTAAAGGGGGATCGATTATCTATGGCTACACCTTC. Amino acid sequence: CASKGGSIIYGYTF.